This T cell receptor beta chain was identified in a study of monozygotic twins with inflammatory bowel disease. Study-wide points: Individual T cell subtypes were not distinguishable. Fewer clonotypes were shared with others by IBD patients than by healthy twins, especially with disease activity.

Phlebotomy per donor yielded a single 2.5 ml blood sample. As for this clonotype: Its target is not known.

Germline-derived CDR1 and CDR2 are MNHEY and SVGAGI. The CDR3 is 13 amino acids. Via template switching, UMIs carrying a 6-nucleotide sample barcode were introduced. TCRdb reanalyzed the 5' RACE reads and collapses them to one entry per CDR3 protein, without DNA. This sample contains under 350,000 distinct CDR3 sequences. The receptor was isolated from a human donor with ulcerative colitis or Crohn's disease, or a healthy co-twin of an affected twin (not recorded which). The chain is built from TRBV6-5 and TRBJ1-5; without DNA, the TCRdb call of TRBD1 cannot be checked. The specimen sequenced was blood. The CDR3 region is CASRQGGRQPQHF.